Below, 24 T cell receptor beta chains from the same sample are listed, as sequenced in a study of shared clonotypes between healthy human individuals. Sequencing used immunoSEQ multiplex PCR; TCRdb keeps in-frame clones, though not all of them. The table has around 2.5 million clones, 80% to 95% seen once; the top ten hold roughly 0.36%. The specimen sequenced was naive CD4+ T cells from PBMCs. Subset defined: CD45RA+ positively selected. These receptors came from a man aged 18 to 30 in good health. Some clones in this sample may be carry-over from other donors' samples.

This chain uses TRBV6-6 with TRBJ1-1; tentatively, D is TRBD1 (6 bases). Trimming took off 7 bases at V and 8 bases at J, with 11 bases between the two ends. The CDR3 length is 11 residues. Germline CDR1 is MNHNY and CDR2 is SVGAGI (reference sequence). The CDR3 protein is CASKTQGEAFF. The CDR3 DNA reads TGTGCCAGCAAGACACAGGGAGAAGCTTTCTTT.

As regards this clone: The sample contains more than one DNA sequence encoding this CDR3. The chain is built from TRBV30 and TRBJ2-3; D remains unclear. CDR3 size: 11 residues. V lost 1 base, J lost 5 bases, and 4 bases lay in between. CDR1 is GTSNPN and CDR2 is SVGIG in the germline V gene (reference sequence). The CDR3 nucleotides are TGTGCCTGGAGTGACGAAGATACGCAGTATTTT. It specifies CAWSDEDTQYF.

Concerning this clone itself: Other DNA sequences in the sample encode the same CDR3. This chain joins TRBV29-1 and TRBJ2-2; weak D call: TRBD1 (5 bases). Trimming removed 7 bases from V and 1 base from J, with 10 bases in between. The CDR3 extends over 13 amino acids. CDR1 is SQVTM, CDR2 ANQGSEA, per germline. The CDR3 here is CSALGQNTGELFF. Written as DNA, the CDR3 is TGCAGCGCCCTCGGACAGAACACCGGGGAGCTGTTTTTT.

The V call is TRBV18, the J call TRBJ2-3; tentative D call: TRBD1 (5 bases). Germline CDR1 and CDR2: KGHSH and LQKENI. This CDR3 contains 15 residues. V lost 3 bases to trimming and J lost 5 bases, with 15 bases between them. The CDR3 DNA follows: TGTGCCAGCTCACCCAACAGGACCCCGGGAGATACGCAGTATTTT. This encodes CASSPNRTPGDTQYF. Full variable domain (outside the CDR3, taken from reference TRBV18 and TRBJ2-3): NAGVMQNPRHLVRRRGQEARLRCSPMKGHSHVYWYRQLPEEGLKFMVYLQKENIIDESGMPKERFSAEFPKEGPSILRIQQVVRGDSAAYFCASSPNRTPGDTQYFGPGTRLTVL.

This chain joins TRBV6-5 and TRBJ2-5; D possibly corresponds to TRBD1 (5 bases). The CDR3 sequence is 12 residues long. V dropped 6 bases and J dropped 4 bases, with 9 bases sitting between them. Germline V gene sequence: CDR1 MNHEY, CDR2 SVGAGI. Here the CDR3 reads CASSGDRETQYF. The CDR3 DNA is TGTGCCAGCAGCGGCGACAGAGAGACCCAGTACTTC.

In DNA form, the CDR3 reads TGTGCCCAAAGCACGGCGGGGCTAGCGGGAGCTGATACGCAGTATTTT. Translated: CAQSTAGLAGADTQYF. The V and J genes are TRBV11-2 and TRBJ2-3; 10 bases agree with TRBD2. This CDR3 region has 16 residues. Germline CDR1 is SGHAT and CDR2 is FQNNGV. The ends lost 11 bases at V and 6 bases at J; junction bases unmatched: 17.

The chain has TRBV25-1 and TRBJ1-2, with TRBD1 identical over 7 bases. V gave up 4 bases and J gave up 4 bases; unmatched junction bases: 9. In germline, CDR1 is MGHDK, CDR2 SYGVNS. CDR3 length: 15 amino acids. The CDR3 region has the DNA TGTGCCAGCAGTGGGAACAGGGGCGCGGGCTATGGCTACACCTTC. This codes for CASSGNRGAGYGYTF.

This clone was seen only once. The CDR3 protein is CASRWEGAAGELFF. The CDR3 DNA sequence: TGTGCCAGCAGGTGGGAGGGGGCCGCCGGGGAGCTGTTTTTT. The gene calls are TRBV5-8 and TRBJ2-2; D could derive from TRBD1 or TRBD2 (7 bases each). With 5 bases removed from V and 6 bases from J, the gap between germline ends came to 14 bases. The V gene's germline CDR1 is SGHTS and CDR2 YDEGEE. The CDR3 runs to 14 residues.

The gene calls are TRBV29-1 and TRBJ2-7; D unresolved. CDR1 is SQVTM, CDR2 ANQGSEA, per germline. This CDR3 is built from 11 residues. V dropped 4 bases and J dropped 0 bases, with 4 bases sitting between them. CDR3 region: CSVADSYEQYF. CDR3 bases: TGCAGCGTTGCAGACTCCTACGAGCAGTACTTC.

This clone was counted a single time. Written as DNA, the CDR3 is TGTGCCTGGATCCCAAGGCTAGGGACACGGACTGAAGCTTTCTTT. Translation gives CAWIPRLGTRTEAFF. The genes are TRBV30 and TRBJ1-1; a weak D match, TRBD1 (6 bases). The CDR3 covers 15 residues. Trimming left V 4 bases short and J 5 bases short, with 20 bases between. Germline CDR1 reads GTSNPN; CDR2 reads SVGIG (reference sequence).

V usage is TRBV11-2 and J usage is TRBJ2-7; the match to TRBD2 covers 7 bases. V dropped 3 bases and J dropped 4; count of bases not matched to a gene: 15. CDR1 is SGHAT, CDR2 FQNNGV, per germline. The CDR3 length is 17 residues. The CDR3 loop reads CASSFLRGGKRLYEQYF. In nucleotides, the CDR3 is TGTGCCAGCAGCTTTCTTCGCGGGGGAAAGAGGCTTTACGAGCAGTACTTC.

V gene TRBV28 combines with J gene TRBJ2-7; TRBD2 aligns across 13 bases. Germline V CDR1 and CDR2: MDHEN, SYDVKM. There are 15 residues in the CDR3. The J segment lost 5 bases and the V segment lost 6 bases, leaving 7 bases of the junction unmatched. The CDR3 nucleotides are TGTGCCAGCAGCCACCGGACTAGCGGGAGCAACGAGCAGTACTTC. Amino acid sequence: CASSHRTSGSNEQYF.

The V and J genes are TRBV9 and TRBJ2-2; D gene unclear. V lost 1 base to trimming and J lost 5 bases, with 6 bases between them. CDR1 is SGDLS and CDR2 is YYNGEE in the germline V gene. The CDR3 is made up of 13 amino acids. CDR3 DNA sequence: TGTGCCAGCAGCGTAAGCGAGACCGGGGAGCTGTTTTTT. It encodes CASSVSETGELFF.

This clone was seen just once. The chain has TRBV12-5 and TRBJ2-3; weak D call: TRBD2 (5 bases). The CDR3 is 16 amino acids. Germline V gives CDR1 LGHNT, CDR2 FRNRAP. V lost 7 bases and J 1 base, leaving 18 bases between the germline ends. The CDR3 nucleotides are TGTGCTAGTGCCATCAGTTCCCCCGGGGGCACAGATACGCAGTATTTT. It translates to CASAISSPGGTDTQYF.

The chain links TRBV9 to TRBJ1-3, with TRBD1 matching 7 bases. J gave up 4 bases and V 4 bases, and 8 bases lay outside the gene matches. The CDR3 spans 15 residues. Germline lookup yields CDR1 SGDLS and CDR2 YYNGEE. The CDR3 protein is CASSTLQGSGNTIYF. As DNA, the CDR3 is TGTGCCAGCAGCACCCTACAGGGGTCGGGAAACACCATATATTTT.

The CDR3 is CALTGGNEKLFF. In nucleotides, the CDR3 is TGTGCCTTGACAGGGGGTAATGAAAAACTGTTTTTT. The chain employs TRBV30 and TRBJ1-4; 9 positions match TRBD1. V trimming: 7 bases; J trimming: 4 bases; junction bases outside the gene matches: 1. The CDR3 is made up of 12 amino acids. Germline values: CDR1 GTSNPN, CDR2 SVGIG (reference sequence).

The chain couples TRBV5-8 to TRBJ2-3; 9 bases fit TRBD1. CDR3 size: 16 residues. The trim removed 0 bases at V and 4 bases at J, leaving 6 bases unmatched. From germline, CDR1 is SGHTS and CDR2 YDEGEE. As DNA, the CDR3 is TGTGCCAGCAGCTTGGCGGGGACAGGGAAGTCAGATACGCAGTATTTT. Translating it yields CASSLAGTGKSDTQYF.

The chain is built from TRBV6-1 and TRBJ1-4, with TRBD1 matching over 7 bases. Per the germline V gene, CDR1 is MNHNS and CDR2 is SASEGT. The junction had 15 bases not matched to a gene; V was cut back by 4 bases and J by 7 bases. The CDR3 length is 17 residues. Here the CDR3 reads CASSAHRGYTGREKLFF. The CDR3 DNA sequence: TGTGCCAGCAGTGCCCACAGGGGATATACAGGTCGTGAAAAACTGTTTTTT.

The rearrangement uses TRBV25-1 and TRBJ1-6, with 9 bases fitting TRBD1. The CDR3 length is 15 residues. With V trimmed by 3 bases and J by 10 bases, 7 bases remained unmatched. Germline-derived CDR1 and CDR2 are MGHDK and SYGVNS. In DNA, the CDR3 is TGTGCCAGCAGTGACTTTGGACAGGGGTCGTCACCCCTCCACTTT. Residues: CASSDFGQGSSPLHF.

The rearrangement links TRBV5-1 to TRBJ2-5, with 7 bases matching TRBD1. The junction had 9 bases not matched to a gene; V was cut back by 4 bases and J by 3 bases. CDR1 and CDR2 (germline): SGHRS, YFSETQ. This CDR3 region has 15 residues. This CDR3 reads CASSITGTAEETQYF. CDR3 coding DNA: TGCGCCAGCAGCATAACCGGGACAGCTGAAGAGACCCAGTACTTC. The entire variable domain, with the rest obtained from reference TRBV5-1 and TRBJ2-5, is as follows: KAGVTQTPRYLIKTRGQQVTLSCSPISGHRSVSWYQQTPGQGLQFLFEYFSETQRNKGNFPGRFSGRQFSNSRSEMNVSTLELGDSALYLCASSITGTAEETQYFGPGTRLLVL.

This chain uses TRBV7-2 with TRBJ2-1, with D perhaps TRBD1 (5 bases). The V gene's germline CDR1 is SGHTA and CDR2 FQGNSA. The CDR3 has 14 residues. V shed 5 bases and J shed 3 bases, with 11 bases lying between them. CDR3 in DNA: TGTGCCAGCAGCCCAGGGATTAGCTACAATGAGCAGTTCTTC. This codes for CASSPGISYNEQFF.

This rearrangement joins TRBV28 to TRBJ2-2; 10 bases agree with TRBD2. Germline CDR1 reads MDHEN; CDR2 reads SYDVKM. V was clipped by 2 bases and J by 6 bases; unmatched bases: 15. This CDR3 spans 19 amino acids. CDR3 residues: CASSLEWSAERGGAGELFF. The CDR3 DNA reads TGTGCCAGCAGTTTAGAGTGGTCTGCGGAGCGGGGGGGAGCCGGGGAGCTGTTTTTT.

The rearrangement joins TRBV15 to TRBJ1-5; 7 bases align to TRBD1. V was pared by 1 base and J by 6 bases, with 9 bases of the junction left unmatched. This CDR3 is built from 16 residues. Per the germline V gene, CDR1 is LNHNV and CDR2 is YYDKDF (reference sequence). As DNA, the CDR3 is TGTGCCACCAGCAGAGGGGGGACACGGGACAGTCAGCCCCAGCATTTT. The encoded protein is CATSRGGTRDSQPQHF.

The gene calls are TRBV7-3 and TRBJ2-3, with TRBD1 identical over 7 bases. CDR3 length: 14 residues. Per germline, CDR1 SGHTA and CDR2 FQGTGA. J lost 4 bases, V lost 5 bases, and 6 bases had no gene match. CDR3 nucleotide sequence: TGTGCCAGCAGCCGGGACAGAGGGTCAGATACGCAGTATTTT. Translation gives CASSRDRGSDTQYF.